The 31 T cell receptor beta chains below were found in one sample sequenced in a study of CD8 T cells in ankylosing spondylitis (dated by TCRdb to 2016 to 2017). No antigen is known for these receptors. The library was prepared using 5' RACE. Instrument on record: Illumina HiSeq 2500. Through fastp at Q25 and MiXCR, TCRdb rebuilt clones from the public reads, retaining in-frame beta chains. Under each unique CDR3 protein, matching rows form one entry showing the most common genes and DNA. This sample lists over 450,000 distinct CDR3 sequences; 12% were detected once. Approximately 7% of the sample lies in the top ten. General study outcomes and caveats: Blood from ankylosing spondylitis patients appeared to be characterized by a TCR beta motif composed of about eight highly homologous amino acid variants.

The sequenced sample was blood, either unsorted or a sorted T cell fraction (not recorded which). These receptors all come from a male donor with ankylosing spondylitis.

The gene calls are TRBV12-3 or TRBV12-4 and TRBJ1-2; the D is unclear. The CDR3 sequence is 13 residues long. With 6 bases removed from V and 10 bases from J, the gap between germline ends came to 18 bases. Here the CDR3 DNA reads TGTGCCAGCAGACTCGACGGGGTGAAAGACTACACCTTC. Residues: CASRLDGVKDYTF.

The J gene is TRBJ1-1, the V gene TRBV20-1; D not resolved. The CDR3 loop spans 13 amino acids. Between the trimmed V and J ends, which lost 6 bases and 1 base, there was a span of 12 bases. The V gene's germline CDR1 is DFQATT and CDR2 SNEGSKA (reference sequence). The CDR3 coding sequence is TGCAGTGCCCAACTACCGGCGAACACTGAAGCTTTCTTT. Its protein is CSAQLPANTEAFF.

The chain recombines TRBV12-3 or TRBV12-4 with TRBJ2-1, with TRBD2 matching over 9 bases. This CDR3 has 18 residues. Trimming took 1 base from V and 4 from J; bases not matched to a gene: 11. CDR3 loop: CASSLGAEASGNYNEQFF. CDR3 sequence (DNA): TGTGCCAGCAGTTTAGGTGCGGAGGCTAGCGGGAATTACAATGAGCAGTTCTTC.

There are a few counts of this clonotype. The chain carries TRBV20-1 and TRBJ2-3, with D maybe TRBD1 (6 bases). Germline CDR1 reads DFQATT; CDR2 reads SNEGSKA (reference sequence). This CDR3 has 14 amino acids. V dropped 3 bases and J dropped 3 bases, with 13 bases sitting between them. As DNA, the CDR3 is TGCAGTGCTAGCCCGGTCAGGGGAACAGATACGCAGTATTTT. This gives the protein CSASPVRGTDTQYF.

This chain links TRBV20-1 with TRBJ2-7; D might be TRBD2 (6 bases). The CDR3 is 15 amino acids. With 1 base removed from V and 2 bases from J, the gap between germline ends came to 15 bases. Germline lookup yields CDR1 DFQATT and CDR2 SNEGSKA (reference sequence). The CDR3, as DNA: TGCAGTGCTAGAGGAGGGACTTCGGGCACCTACGAGCAGTACTTC. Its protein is CSARGGTSGTYEQYF.

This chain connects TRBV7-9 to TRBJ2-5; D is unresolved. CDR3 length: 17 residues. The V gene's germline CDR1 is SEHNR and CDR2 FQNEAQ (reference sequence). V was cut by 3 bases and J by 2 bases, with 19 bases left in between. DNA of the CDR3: TGTGCCAGCAGCTTCCGGACCCGCTCATCTGGACAAGAGACCCAGTACTTC. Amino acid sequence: CASSFRTRSSGQETQYF.

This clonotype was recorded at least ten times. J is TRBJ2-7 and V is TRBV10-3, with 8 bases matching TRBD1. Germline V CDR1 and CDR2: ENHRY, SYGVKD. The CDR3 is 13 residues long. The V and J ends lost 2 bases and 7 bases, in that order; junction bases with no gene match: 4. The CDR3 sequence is CAISERQGSEQYV. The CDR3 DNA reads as TGTGCCATCAGTGAGAGACAGGGGAGTGAGCAGTACGTC.

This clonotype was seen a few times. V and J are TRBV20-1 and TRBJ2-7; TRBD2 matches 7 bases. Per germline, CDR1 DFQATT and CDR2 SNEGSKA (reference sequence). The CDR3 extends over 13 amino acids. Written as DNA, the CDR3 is TGCAGCGCTGGAGGGAGGGAAGGATACGAGCAGTACGTC. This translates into CSAGGREGYEQYV.

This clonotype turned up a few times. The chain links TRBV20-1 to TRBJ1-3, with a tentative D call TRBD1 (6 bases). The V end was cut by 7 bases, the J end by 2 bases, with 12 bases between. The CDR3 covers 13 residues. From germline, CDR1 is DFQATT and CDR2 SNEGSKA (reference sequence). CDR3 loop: CSVSQGTGNTIYF. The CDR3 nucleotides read TGCAGTGTTAGCCAGGGGACTGGAAACACCATATATTTT.

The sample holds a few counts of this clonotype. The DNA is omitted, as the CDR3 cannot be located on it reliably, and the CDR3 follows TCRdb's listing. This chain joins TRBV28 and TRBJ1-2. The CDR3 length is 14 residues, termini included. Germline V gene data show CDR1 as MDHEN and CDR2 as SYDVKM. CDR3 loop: CASSTSFPSGGYTF.

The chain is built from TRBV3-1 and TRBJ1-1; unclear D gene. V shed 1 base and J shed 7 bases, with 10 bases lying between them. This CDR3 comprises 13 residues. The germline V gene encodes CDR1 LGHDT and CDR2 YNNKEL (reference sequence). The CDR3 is CASSQGQVLEAFF. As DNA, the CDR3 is TGTGCCAGCAGCCAAGGTCAGGTCCTTGAAGCTTTCTTT.

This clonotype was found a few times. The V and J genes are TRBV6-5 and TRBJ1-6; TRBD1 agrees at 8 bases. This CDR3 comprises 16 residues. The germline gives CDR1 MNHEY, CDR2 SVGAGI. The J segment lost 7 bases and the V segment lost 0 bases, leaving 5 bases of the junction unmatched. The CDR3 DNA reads TGTGCCAGCAGTTACTCGACAGGGGCTTGGAATTCACCCCTCCACTTT. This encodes CASSYSTGAWNSPLHF.

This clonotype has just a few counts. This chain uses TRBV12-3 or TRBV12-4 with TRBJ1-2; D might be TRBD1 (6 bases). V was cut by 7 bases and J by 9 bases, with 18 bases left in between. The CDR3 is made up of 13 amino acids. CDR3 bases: TGTGCCAGCACAACCTCGGGGGCTGGGAGCTACACCTTC. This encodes CASTTSGAGSYTF.

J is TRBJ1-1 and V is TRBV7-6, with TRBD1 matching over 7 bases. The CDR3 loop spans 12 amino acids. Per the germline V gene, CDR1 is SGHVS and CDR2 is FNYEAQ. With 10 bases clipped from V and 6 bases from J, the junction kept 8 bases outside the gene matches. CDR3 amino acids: CATSQGRAEAFF. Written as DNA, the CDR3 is TGTGCCACCTCACAGGGGAGGGCTGAAGCTTTCTTT.

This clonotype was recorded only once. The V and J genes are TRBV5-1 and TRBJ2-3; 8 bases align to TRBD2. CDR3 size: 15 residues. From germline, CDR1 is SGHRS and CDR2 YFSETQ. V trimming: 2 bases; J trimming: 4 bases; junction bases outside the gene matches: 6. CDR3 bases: TGCGCCAGCAGCTTTGCGGGAGGAGGGTCAGATACGCAGTATTTT. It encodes CASSFAGGGSDTQYF.

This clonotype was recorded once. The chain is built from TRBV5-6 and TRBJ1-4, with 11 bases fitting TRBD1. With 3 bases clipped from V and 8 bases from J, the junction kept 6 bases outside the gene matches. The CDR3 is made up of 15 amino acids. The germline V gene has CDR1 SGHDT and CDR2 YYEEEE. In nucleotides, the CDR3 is TGTGCCAGCAGCTCCACCGGGACAGGGGGGGAAAAACTGTTTTTT. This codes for CASSSTGTGGEKLFF.

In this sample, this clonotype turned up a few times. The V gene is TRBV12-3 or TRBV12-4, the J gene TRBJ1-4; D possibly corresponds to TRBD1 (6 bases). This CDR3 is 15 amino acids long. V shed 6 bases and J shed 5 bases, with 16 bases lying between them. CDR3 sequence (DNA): TGTGCCAGCAGCAACCCCAGGGGAACCAATGAAAAACTGTTTTTT. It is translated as CASSNPRGTNEKLFF.

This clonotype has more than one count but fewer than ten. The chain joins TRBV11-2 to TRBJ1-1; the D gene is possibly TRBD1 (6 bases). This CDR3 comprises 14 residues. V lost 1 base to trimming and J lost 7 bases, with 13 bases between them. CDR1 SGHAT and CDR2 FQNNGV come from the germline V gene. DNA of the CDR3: TGTGCCAGCAGCTTAGCGGGGGCCCCCGGTGAAGCTTTCTTT. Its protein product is CASSLAGAPGEAFF.

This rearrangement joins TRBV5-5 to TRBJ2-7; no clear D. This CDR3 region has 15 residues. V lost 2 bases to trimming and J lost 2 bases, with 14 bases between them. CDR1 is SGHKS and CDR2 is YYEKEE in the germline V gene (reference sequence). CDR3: CASSFGPIGTYEQYF. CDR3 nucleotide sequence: TGTGCCAGCAGCTTTGGCCCCATAGGCACCTACGAGCAGTACTTC.

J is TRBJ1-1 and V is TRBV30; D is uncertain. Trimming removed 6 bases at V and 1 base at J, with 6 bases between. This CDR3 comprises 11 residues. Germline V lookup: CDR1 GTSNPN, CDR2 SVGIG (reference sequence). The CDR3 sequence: CACQGNTEAFF. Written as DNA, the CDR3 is TGTGCCTGCCAAGGGAACACTGAAGCTTTCTTT.

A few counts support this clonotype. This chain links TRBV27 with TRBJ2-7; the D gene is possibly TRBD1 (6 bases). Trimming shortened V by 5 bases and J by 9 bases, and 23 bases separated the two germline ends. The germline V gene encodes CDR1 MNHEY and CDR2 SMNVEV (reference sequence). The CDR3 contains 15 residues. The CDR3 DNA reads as TGTGCCAGCAGTCCTACAGGGCGTAGTGGTGCCGGGCAGTACGTC. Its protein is CASSPTGRSGAGQYV.

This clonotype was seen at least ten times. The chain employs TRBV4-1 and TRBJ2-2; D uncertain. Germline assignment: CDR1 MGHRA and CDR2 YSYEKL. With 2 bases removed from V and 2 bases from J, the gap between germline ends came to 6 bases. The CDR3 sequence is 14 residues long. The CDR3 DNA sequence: TGCGCCAGCAGCCAAACTGGAAACACCGGGGAGCTGTTTTTT. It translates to CASSQTGNTGELFF.

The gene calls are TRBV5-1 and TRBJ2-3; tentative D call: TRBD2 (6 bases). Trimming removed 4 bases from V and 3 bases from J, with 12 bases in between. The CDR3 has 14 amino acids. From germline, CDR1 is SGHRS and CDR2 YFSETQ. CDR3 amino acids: CASSQLGGTDTQYF. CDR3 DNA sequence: TGCGCCAGCAGCCAGCTGGGGGGTACAGATACGCAGTATTTT.

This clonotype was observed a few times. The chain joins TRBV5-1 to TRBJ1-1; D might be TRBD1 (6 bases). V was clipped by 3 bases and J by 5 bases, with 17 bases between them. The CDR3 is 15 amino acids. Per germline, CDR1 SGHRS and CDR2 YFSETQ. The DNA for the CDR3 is TGCGCCAGCAGCTCCGAACAGGGCGGTTTTACTGAAGCTTTCTTT. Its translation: CASSSEQGGFTEAFF.

The CDR3 sequence is CASRPPHLTDTQYF. CDR3 DNA sequence: TGCGCCAGCCGACCCCCACATCTCACAGATACGCAGTATTTT. The chain combines TRBV5-1 with TRBJ2-3; D gene ambiguous. Between the trimmed V and J ends, which lost 7 bases and 2 bases, there was a span of 14 bases. CDR1 is SGHRS and CDR2 is YFSETQ in the germline V gene. The CDR3 has 14 amino acids.

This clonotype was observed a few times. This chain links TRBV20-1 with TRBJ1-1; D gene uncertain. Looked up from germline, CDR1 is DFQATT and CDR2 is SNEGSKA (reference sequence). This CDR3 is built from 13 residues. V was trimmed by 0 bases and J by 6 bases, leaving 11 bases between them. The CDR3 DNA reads TGCAGTGCTAGAGAAGATAGTACAGCTGAAGCTTTCTTT. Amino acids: CSAREDSTAEAFF.

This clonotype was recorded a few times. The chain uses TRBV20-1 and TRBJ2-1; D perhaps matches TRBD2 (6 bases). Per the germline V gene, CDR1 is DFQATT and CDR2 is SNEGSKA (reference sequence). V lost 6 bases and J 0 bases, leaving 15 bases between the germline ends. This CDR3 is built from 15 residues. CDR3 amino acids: CSAAIIGSSYNEQFF. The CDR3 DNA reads TGCAGTGCCGCAATAATCGGGAGCTCCTACAATGAGCAGTTCTTC.

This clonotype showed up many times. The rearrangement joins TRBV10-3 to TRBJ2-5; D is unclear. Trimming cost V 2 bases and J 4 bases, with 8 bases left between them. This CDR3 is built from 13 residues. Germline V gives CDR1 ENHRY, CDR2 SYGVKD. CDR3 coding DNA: TGTGCCATCAGTGAGAGGACCCGAGAGACCCAGTACTTC. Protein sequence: CAISERTRETQYF.

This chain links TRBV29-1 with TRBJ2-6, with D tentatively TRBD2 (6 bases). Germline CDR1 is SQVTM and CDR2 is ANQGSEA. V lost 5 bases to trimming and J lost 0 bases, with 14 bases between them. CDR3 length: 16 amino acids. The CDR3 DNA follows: TGCAGCGTTAGTATACCCGGGAGCTCTGGGGCCAACGTCCTGACTTTC. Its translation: CSVSIPGSSGANVLTF.

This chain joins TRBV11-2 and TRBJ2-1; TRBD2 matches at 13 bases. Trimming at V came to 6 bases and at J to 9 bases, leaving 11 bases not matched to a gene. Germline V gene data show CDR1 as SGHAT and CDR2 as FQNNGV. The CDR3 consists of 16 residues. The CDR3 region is CASRKPGTSGKSEQFF. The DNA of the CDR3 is TGTGCCAGCAGAAAACCAGGGACTAGCGGGAAGAGTGAGCAGTTCTTC.

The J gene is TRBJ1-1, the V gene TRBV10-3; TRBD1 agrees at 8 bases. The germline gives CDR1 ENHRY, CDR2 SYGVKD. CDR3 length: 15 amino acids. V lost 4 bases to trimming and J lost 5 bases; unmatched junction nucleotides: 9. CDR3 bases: TGTGCCATCAGTGCAGGACAGGGCGGGAGGACTGAAGCTTTCTTT. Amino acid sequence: CAISAGQGGRTEAFF.